This T cell receptor (beta chain) was obtained from a study of cytomegalovirus exposure and HLA in healthy donors (TCRdb year 2017). As for the study more broadly: In an earlier analysis of under 750 of the donors, 250 to 350 Gb of sequence data and 100 million or so unique TCR beta sequences from 150 million to 200 million T cells were reported. Roughly 300 gigabases of sequencing data and tens of millions of unique TCR sequences were included in an early release covering roughly 600 HLA-typed donors. Of the roughly 390 genotyped donors, 81% were placed in the genetic ancestry cluster associated with self-reported Caucasian donors. The study was designed to test whether signatures of past pathogen exposure could be identified by cataloging public T cell receptors. Using immunosequencing, the study profiled T cell repertoires from fewer than 700 subjects and related those repertoires to cytomegalovirus serostatus. Along with the roughly 670-subject first cohort, a separate validation cohort of some 130 different subjects was used. The study combined high-throughput TCR immunosequencing, statistical association of individual TCRs with disease status, and machine learning to predict cytomegalovirus infection status. A later analysis re-examined previously published TCR beta repertoires from about 670 donors and added high-resolution HLA genotyping to investigate patterns of TCR occurrence. In the later analysis, no new phenotypic data were used to find candidate immune exposures; instead, reliance was placed on TCR beta sequences and their occurrence across donors. To decide whether each TCR beta V gene segment behaved as functional or pseudogenic, an earlier analysis of approximately 600 of the donors relied on high-throughput TCR beta sequencing. Donor age, sex, ethnicity and CMV serostatus were compiled together with the repertoire data. A later genetic analysis took genome-wide SNP genotypes for about three fifths of the roughly 700 donors and used that subset as a discovery cohort. Every discovery cohort repertoire had been produced on one sequencing platform. HLA typing covered class I and class II loci at four-digit resolution. Typing coverage differed by locus: A, B, C, DRB1 and DQB1 were typed in about 620-630 donors, DQA1 in 500 to 550, DPA1 in roughly 590, and DPB1 in 472. A handful of DR-DQ haplotypes were handled as single units for association and clustering because linkage in the cohort was strong. Across 300 to 400 genotyped donors of the cohort, an average of approximately 240,000 unique TCR beta nucleotide sequences per donor were sequenced, and roughly 20% of those sequences were non-productive. Study-level results and caveats: For the cohort, immune exposure information was limited to CMV serostatus. Sequencing depth was assumed to be roughly uniform across donors in the presence/absence analyses, though that assumption may not hold. In a later analysis, HLA-associated TCR beta chains showed more clonal expansion and lower generation probabilities than non-associated chains that were equally common. According to a later analysis, most CMV-associated TCR beta chains appeared to be HLA-restricted, and the HLA associations seemed to be driven largely by CMV exposure. The classifier was reported to diagnose cytomegalovirus status with high specificity and sensitivity in both the original and validation cohorts. A further reported finding was that TCR beta sequences accurately predicted the HLA-A and HLA-B alleles for most subjects in the first cohort. In a later analysis, several top co-occurrence clusters were reported to appear linked to parvovirus B19, influenza, CMV and Epstein-Barr virus. In an earlier analysis of around 600 of the donors, most TCR beta V segments were observed in productive rearrangements about 90% or about 30% of the time, broadly matching IMGT annotations. Assigning TCR associations to individual alleles was difficult when HLA alleles, especially DR and DQ, strongly co-occurred. It was suggested by the authors that the approach could potentially be generalized to other disease states and immunological phenotypes. A later genetic analysis reported fewer N-insertions in productive TCRs among donors in an Asian-associated ancestry cluster than the roughly 620-donor mean. In a later analysis, 15,000 to 20,000 TCR beta sequences were associated with specific HLA alleles at a false discovery rate of 0.05. In this cohort, only TCR beta chains were sequenced, and detectable features were limited by the absence of alpha or paired-chain data. A few of the identified cytomegalovirus-associated TCR beta chains were confirmed in vitro to be specific for cytomegalovirus antigens. A cluster of highly shared sequence variants was judged likely to be a technical artifact of the sequencing pipeline. Because counts were too low, 15 to 20 rarely observed V segments, including chromosome 9 orphons, were excluded from the earlier analysis of a few hundred of the donors. Linkage disequilibrium might explain the correlated functional status among segregating V segments, but an unknown experimental factor could not be ruled out. Because some donors lacked HLA typing at each locus, the association tests relied only on the typed subset. An association between a missense DCLRE1C variant and V-gene and J-gene trimming of TCR beta chains was found in a later genetic analysis and replicated in an independent cohort. According to a later analysis, TCR association rates differed among HLA loci, with DRB1 alleles showing the most associated TCRs and HLA-C alleles showing the fewest. Most TCR sequences were seen in very few donors, while some public TCRs were found in many individuals. Because the 87-base-pair reads could not distinguish some IMGT-functional V segments, including TRBV6-2 and TRBV6-3, those segments were excluded. The study listed 150 to 200 TCR beta chains as associated with cytomegalovirus.

The protocol used for the library was the immunoSEQ multiplex PCR assay. For the multiplex PCR, a mixture combining 60 forward primers for TCR Vbeta segments and 13 reverse primers for TCR Jbeta segments was used. Amplification of the CDR3 region of rearranged TCR beta genes was performed with a multiplex PCR assay on genomic DNA. Amplified TCR beta libraries were sequenced as 87-base-pair reads on the Illumina HiSeq System. Under the source paper's analysis protocol: A later analysis counted 65 million to 90 million unique TCR beta chains across the roughly 700 repertoires, and roughly 11 million of these chains were shared by at least two donors. A nearest-neighbor algorithm error-corrected the raw reads and collapsed the reads into unique sequences, merging closely related sequences to remove PCR and sequencing errors. Alignment of CDR3 sequences to IMGT reference sequences was used to assign V, D and J gene segments. For a sequence to be retained, a match of at least six nucleotides to both a V gene segment and a J gene segment was required. Rearrangements were classified as productive when the CDR3 lacked stop codons and remained in frame with V and J, and all other rearrangements were classified as non-productive. CDR3 was defined according to IMGT convention as the region running from the second conserved V-encoded cysteine to the conserved J-encoded phenylalanine. Sequences without an unambiguous match to a single V gene segment were excluded from the earlier analysis of approximately 560 of the donors. In an earlier analysis of several hundred of the donors, V segments were called functional above 56.7% productive rearrangements and were called segregating when the between-donor standard deviation exceeded 5%. A statistical classification framework was developed to diagnose cytomegalovirus status using the catalog of TCR beta chain sequences. A later analysis assigned V and J genes by comparing TCR nucleotide sequences with IMGT/GENE-DB human TR gene sequences. A later analysis assigned CDR3 sequences and most-parsimonious VDJ recombination scenarios with the TCRdist pipeline. A later analysis defined each TCR beta chain by its CDR3 amino acid sequence plus V-gene family, and excluded reads lacking a unique V-gene family. In a later analysis, some 600 highly shared, low-generation-probability nucleotide sequences were removed to address suspected cross-contamination and a sequencing artifact. For each public chain, a later analysis derived a clonal expansion index from normalized ranks of inferred template counts within each repertoire. In a later analysis, generation probabilities were computed using a VDJ recombination model fitted to out-of-frame rearrangements, and the results were checked against IGoR. Hypergeometric tests were used in a later analysis to score TCR-TCR, TCR-HLA and TCR-CMV co-occurrence, with a repertoire-size bias correction applied to the TCR pairs. False discovery rates were estimated in a later analysis by permuting HLA or CMV assignments 20 times. In a later analysis, co-occurring TCRs were grouped using DBSCAN, and TCRdist sequence similarity was added for clustering within HLA-allele-positive subsets. For co-occurrence clustering, repertoires with fewer than 30,000 or more than 120,000 public chains were excluded, along with five repertoires with anomalous nucleotide sharing. As stored in TCRdb, this immuneACCESS dataset retains in-frame rearrangements with V and J assigned. A fraction of the clones does not appear; measured against another copy, unresolved V genes explain less than half of the discrepancy, and the remainder lacks a known reason. Clonal size and the V and J genes are those of that table, whereas D and trimming came from the DNA. This sample has some 160,000 clones in its table, and around four fifths of those were observed once. The ten biggest clones cover around 3.2% of the sample.

Concerning this clone itself: Its antigen remains undetermined. The sample holds no much larger clone one base away, and base qualities are not on file.

The cysteine opens and the phenylalanine closes a CDR3 of 17 amino acids. The kept DNA is CDR3 alone, 51 bases in frame from the first base. The V end loses 1 base and the J end loses 0 bases, and a stretch of 13 bases separates them. The CDR1 and CDR2 encoded by the germline V gene are MGHRA and YSYEKL. The cohort consisted of some 670 healthy bone marrow donors. All cohort members were sampled while nominally healthy, although unrecorded immune exposures were likely present. The donor was CMV seronegative and was included in the group of a few hundred seronegative cohort members. A peripheral blood sample was provided by each donor, and peripheral blood mononuclear cells were used for TCR beta sequencing. The Qiagen DNeasy Blood Extraction Kit was used to extract genomic DNA from the blood cell samples.

This clonotype was sampled from a male donor in good health and CMV-seronegative. The source material was PBMCs. The rearrangement combines TRBV4-1 with TRBJ2-1; the D gene is perhaps TRBD2, on 5 matching bases. The base sequence is TGCGCCAGCAGCCAAGTACGGGCGGGTAGCTCCTACAATGAGCAGTTCTTC. It translates as CASSQVRAGSSYNEQFF.